This TCR beta chain was found in a study of Graves' ophthalmopathy and Graves' hyperthyroidism. The authors amplified TCR beta CDR3 regions, and they did so from RNA transcripts for repertoire sequencing. First-round RT-PCR relied on HTBI primers, and a second-round multiplex PCR came next. In TCRdb, the multiplex PCR reads were re-called with MiXCR into one record per CDR3 protein. This sample has 300,000 to 400,000 distinct CDR3 sequences; about 15% occur once, and the top ten carry 2.4%. CDR1 and CDR2 from the germline V gene are SQVTM and ANQGSEA. The CDR3 is made up of 16 amino acids. Losses at the gene ends were 0 bases for V and 5 bases for J; bases not matched to a gene: 11.

Sequenced material: peripheral blood. The chain links TRBV29-1 to TRBJ2-5, with TRBD1 matching 8 bases. The clonotype comes from an adult woman with stable Graves' hyperthyroidism. CDR3: CSVEDQGRGRRETQYF. CDR3 nucleotides: TGCAGCGTTGAAGATCAGGGCAGGGGGCGAAGGGAGACCCAGTACTTC.